Below, 7 T cell receptor beta chains from the same sample are listed, as sequenced in a study of cytomegalovirus exposure and HLA in healthy donors. Primers included in the PCR were 60 Vbeta and 13 Jbeta primers. Libraries were prepared by immunoSEQ multiplex PCR; TCRdb keeps only in-frame clonotypes and omits some of them. Of over 100,000 clones listed, nearly 80% were seen once; the top ten hold 0.85% to 1.4%. The specimen sequenced was PBMCs. Receptor source: a male donor in good health and CMV-seronegative.

This clone was recorded a few times. The rearrangement links TRBV2 to TRBJ1-5; no clear D. The germline V and J ends were trimmed by 5 bases and 7 bases, with 12 bases remaining between them. This CDR3 has 13 residues. Germline V gene lookup returns CDR1 SNHLY and CDR2 FYNNEI. As DNA, the CDR3 is TGTGCCAGCAGTCCCGGGGTTAGGCAGCCCCAGCATTTT. It yields the protein CASSPGVRQPQHF.

Regarding this clone: An end of the junction differs from the germline gene, which may be a read error. The chain is built from TRBV11-2 and TRBJ2-7; D possibly corresponds to TRBD2 (5 bases). Germline values: CDR1 SGHAT, CDR2 FQNNGV. The CDR3 totals 16 residues. The CDR3 here is CASRTPRGISSHEQYF. In DNA, the CDR3 is TGTGCCAGCAGGACCCCCAGAGGGATCTCCTCCCACGAGCAGTACTTC.

The rearrangement joins TRBV30 to TRBJ1-1; the match to TRBD1 covers 10 bases. Germline CDR1 GTSNPN, CDR2 SVGIG (reference sequence). V dropped 0 bases and J dropped 5; count of bases not matched to a gene: 9. This CDR3 is 16 amino acids long. In DNA form, the CDR3 reads TGTGCCTGGAGTGTGCCGGGACAGGGGTGGGGGACTGAAGCTTTCTTT. It translates to CAWSVPGQGWGTEAFF.

Only a few counts were recorded for this clone. The V call is TRBV6-5, the J call TRBJ1-3, with D tentatively TRBD1 (5 bases). The CDR3 contains 13 residues. Trimming took 5 bases from V and 4 from J, leaving 9 bases between them. From germline, CDR1 is MNHEY and CDR2 SVGAGI. The CDR3 region has the DNA TGTGCCAGCAGTCGGGGGTCAGGAAACACCATATATTTT. This encodes CASSRGSGNTIYF.

The chain recombines TRBV18 with TRBJ1-1; TRBD1 matches 7 bases. This CDR3 is 16 amino acids long. V dropped 6 bases and J dropped 5; count of bases not matched to a gene: 15. CDR1 is KGHSH, CDR2 LQKENI, per germline. CDR3 residues: CASSQHSQGGGTEAFF. CDR3 sequence (DNA): TGTGCCAGCTCTCAGCACTCCCAGGGGGGAGGTACTGAAGCTTTCTTT.

This clone was picked up a small number of times. This rearrangement joins TRBV6-6 to TRBJ1-5; 7 positions agree with TRBD1. V was pared by 0 bases and J by 7 bases, with 3 bases of the junction left unmatched. Germline V CDR1 and CDR2: MNHNY, SVGAGI (reference sequence). The CDR3 totals 14 residues. The DNA for the CDR3 is TGTGCCAGCAGTTACTCAGGGGGCGGCCAGCCCCAGCATTTT. It codes for CASSYSGGGQPQHF.

CDR3 amino acids: CASSQDLGVGNQPQHF. The CDR3 nucleotides are TGTGCCAGCAGCCAAGATCTAGGGGTGGGCAATCAGCCCCAGCATTTT. The gene calls are TRBV4-2 and TRBJ1-5; TRBD1 might be the D (5 bases). There are 16 residues in the CDR3. V was cut by 0 bases and J by 2 bases, with 11 bases left in between. Looked up from germline, CDR1 is LGHNA and CDR2 is YNFKEQ.